This TCR beta chain was recorded in a study of shared T cell receptors in the human thymus. Clones were sequenced by immunoSEQ multiplex PCR, and TCRdb holds only the in-frame ones, with some missing. Counted here are approximately 580,000 clones, 78% occurring once; the ten biggest clones make up 0.013%. Germline trimming cut 4 bases from V and 0 bases from J; bases unmatched to any gene: 13. From germline, CDR1 is SGHAT and CDR2 FQNNGV. CDR3 length: 18 residues. The data were also submitted as part of a second study, on human thymus T cells. That work states: Immunologically healthy infants in Finland undergoing congenital heart defect surgery were the donors. Thymic samples were excised during corrective heart operations. Biased V and J segment usage appeared in thymus and peripheral blood. In unrelated individuals, thymic repertoires overlapped highly, according to related research.

The chain employs TRBV11-2 and TRBJ1-1, with TRBD1 matching over 8 bases. The source material was thymocytes. The clonotype was recovered from a boy younger than two with a congenital heart defect. CDR3 residues: CASSSRTGWGKMNTEAFF. CDR3 DNA sequence: TGTGCCAGCAGCTCCCGGACAGGGTGGGGGAAAATGAACACTGAAGCTTTCTTT.